The 25 T cell receptor beta chains below were found in one sample sequenced in a study of blood T cell repertoires in COVID-19. TCRdb keeps only in-frame clones here, not all; method: immunoSEQ multiplex PCR. The sample carries about 250,000 clones, around four fifths recorded once. The sequencing sample was made of peripheral blood. The origin of the receptors is a man aged 45-60 years with acute or convalescent COVID-19.

The chain links TRBV14 to TRBJ2-3, with 9 positions matching TRBD2. CDR1 and CDR2 (germline): SGHDN, FVKESK. This CDR3 contains 16 residues. J lost 6 bases, V lost 4 bases, and 11 bases had no gene match. This CDR3 reads CASSPDAGGPWDTQYF. CDR3 nucleotide sequence: TGTGCCAGCAGCCCCGATGCGGGAGGGCCGTGGGATACGCAGTATTTT.

The chain joins TRBV2 to TRBJ2-7; a possible D gene is TRBD1 (5 bases). The CDR3 runs to 12 residues. The V gene's germline CDR1 is SNHLY and CDR2 FYNNEI. V shed 8 bases and J shed 0 bases, with 8 bases lying between them. CDR3 in amino acids: CASETDSYEQYF. CDR3 nucleotides: TGTGCCAGCGAGACAGACTCCTACGAGCAGTACTTC. Combining the CDR3 with reference TRBV2 and TRBJ2-7 gives the whole variable domain EPEVTQTPSHQVTQMGQEVILRCVPISNHLYFYWYRQILGQKVEFLVSFYNNEISEKSEIFDDQFSVERPDGSNFTLKIRSTKLEDSAMYFCASETDSYEQYFGPGTRLTVT.

The rearrangement links TRBV6-5 to TRBJ1-1; perhaps TRBD1 as D (6 bases). Germline assignment: CDR1 MNHEY and CDR2 SVGAGI. Trimming stripped 4 bases from V and 5 bases from J, with 14 bases between. The CDR3 contains 14 residues. Here the CDR3 DNA reads TGTGCCAGCAGTTCCACACAGGGTGGGACTGAAGCTTTCTTT. It is translated as CASSSTQGGTEAFF.

The chain couples TRBV6-5 to TRBJ1-2; 8 nucleotides agree with TRBD1. The germline gives CDR1 MNHEY, CDR2 SVGAGI. The CDR3 has 14 residues. J gave up 0 bases and V 6 bases, and 3 bases lay outside the gene matches. CDR3 region: CASRQQGANYGYTF. CDR3 DNA: TGTGCCAGCAGACAACAGGGGGCTAACTATGGCTACACCTTC.

This clone has only one observation. V and J are TRBV5-1 and TRBJ2-3, with TRBD1 identical over 7 bases. Looked up from germline, CDR1 is SGHRS and CDR2 is YFSETQ. This CDR3 is 14 amino acids long. V dropped 3 bases and J dropped 1; count of bases not matched to a gene: 2. The CDR3 reads CASSSTGRTDTQYF. CDR3 bases: TGCGCCAGCAGCTCGACAGGGCGCACAGATACGCAGTATTTT.

The chain couples TRBV9 to TRBJ2-7; TRBD2 aligns across 7 bases. V lost 4 bases and J lost 0; bases outside the gene matches: 7. CDR1 and CDR2 (germline): SGDLS, YYNGEE. This CDR3 region has 15 residues. CDR3 amino acids: CASSRELATSYEQYF. CDR3 DNA: TGTGCCAGCAGCCGAGAACTAGCGACCTCCTACGAGCAGTACTTC.

The gene calls are TRBV2 and TRBJ1-2; a weak D match, TRBD1 (5 bases). The CDR3 totals 15 residues. CDR1 is SNHLY and CDR2 is FYNNEI in the germline V gene. V shed 2 bases and J shed 6 bases, with 16 bases lying between them. The CDR3 reads CASSEHQGSGDGYTF. The DNA of the CDR3 is TGTGCCAGCAGTGAACACCAGGGTAGTGGCGATGGCTACACCTTC.

This clone was observed a single time. The chain joins TRBV25-1 to TRBJ1-6, with a weak D call TRBD1 (5 bases). The CDR3 has 17 residues. Trimming removed 6 bases from V and 9 bases from J, with 24 bases in between. CDR1 is MGHDK, CDR2 SYGVNS, per germline. DNA for the CDR3: TGTGCCAGCAGAGGCCCGGCAGGTACAGGCGCTGGTTCACCCCTCCACTTT. It yields the protein CASRGPAGTGAGSPLHF.

The gene calls are TRBV11-2 and TRBJ2-7; 11 bases fit TRBD1. Germline CDR1 is SGHAT and CDR2 is FQNNGV. With 5 bases clipped from V and 5 bases from J, the junction kept 2 bases outside the gene matches. The CDR3 spans 13 residues. The CDR3 DNA reads as TGTGCCAGCAGCGGGACAGGGGGACACGAGCAGTACTTC. It translates to CASSGTGGHEQYF.

This clone was seen a single time. V and J are TRBV18 and TRBJ2-1, with a tentative D call TRBD2 (6 bases). Germline V gives CDR1 KGHSH, CDR2 LQKENI. The length of the CDR3 is 11 residues. The V end was cut by 5 bases, the J end by 7 bases, with 6 bases between. This CDR3 is CASSGGNEQFF. The CDR3 DNA sequence: TGTGCCAGCTCAGGGGGGAATGAGCAGTTCTTC.

This chain links TRBV7-8 with TRBJ2-7; TRBD1 matches at 7 bases. With 1 base clipped from V and 3 bases from J, the junction kept 12 bases outside the gene matches. Germline CDR1 is SGHVS and CDR2 is FQNEAQ. CDR3 length: 17 amino acids. In nucleotides, the CDR3 is TGTGCCAGCAGCTTAGTGGCCTCCGGGACAGCCCACTACGAGCAGTACTTC. Its translation: CASSLVASGTAHYEQYF.

This clone was seen at least ten times. The genes are TRBV5-1 and TRBJ2-7; 9 bases match TRBD2. The ends lost 2 bases at V and 4 bases at J; junction bases unmatched: 4. Germline V lookup: CDR1 SGHRS, CDR2 YFSETQ. This CDR3 region has 14 residues. The CDR3 protein is CASSFRLADYEQYF. The CDR3 DNA reads as TGCGCCAGCAGCTTTAGACTAGCGGATTACGAGCAGTACTTC.

Worth noting for this clone: Other DNA sequences in this specimen translate into the identical CDR3. The rearrangement links TRBV6-5 to TRBJ2-1; 10 bases are shared with TRBD2. CDR3 length: 15 amino acids. V was clipped by 6 bases and J by 4 bases; unmatched bases: 6. The germline gives CDR1 MNHEY, CDR2 SVGAGI. The CDR3 DNA is TGTGCCAGCAGCCTAGGAGCGGGAGGGTACAATGAGCAGTTCTTC. Protein sequence: CASSLGAGGYNEQFF.

The genes are TRBV6-2 or TRBV6-3 and TRBJ1-1, with no clear D. The CDR3 totals 13 residues. Germline CDR1 and CDR2: MNHEY and SVGEGT. V was trimmed by 0 bases and J by 8 bases, leaving 10 bases between them. CDR3 amino acids: CASSYSTYREAFF. The CDR3 region has the DNA TGTGCCAGCAGTTACTCAACCTACAGAGAAGCTTTCTTT.

The chain couples TRBV28 to TRBJ1-1; D is perhaps TRBD1 (6 bases). Germline CDR1 MDHEN, CDR2 SYDVKM. The CDR3 runs to 15 residues. V lost 4 bases, J lost 0 bases, and 12 bases lay in between. CDR3: CASSSPTGLNTEAFF. In DNA, the CDR3 is TGTGCCAGCAGTTCACCGACAGGCTTGAACACTGAAGCTTTCTTT.

The chain recombines TRBV6-5 with TRBJ2-5; tentatively, D is TRBD1 (6 bases). CDR1 and CDR2 (germline): MNHEY, SVGAGI. V lost 8 bases, J lost 5 bases, and 15 bases lay in between. This CDR3 has 13 residues. Here the CDR3 DNA reads TGTGCCAGCGAGCCCACAGGGTGGGAGACCCAGTACTTC. Protein: CASEPTGWETQYF.

This clone was counted a few times. V is TRBV6-5 and J is TRBJ1-2; TRBD1 matches 7 bases. This CDR3 is 15 amino acids long. CDR1 and CDR2 from the germline V gene are MNHEY and SVGAGI. Trimming cost V 0 bases and J 7 bases; bases outside gene matches: 8. CDR3 sequence: CASSYSSTGALGYTF. CDR3 nucleotides: TGTGCCAGCAGTTACTCAAGCACAGGGGCCCTTGGCTACACCTTC.

A single count supports this clone. V and J are TRBV28 and TRBJ2-7; D call uncertain. V was clipped by 2 bases and J by 9 bases, with 14 bases between them. CDR1 and CDR2 from the germline V gene are MDHEN and SYDVKM. The length of the CDR3 is 13 residues. CDR3 nucleotides: TGTGCCAGCAGTTTAGACCCGCTACGAGGGCAGTACTTC. Its protein product is CASSLDPLRGQYF.

The chain recombines TRBV23-1 with TRBJ1-5, with 7 bases identical to TRBD1. TRBV23-1 is annotated as an ORF whose role is uncertain. The CDR3 consists of 18 residues. J was trimmed by 3 bases and V by 0 bases; bases with no gene match: 11. This CDR3 is CASSQSRGSDRHNQPQHF. The CDR3 region has the DNA TGCGCCAGCAGTCAATCGCGCGGATCGGACAGGCACAATCAGCCCCAGCATTTT.

The chain carries TRBV6-1 and TRBJ2-1; no definite D call. V lost 1 base and J lost 4, with 5 bases in between. CDR1 and CDR2 (germline): MNHNS, SASEGT. This CDR3 comprises 13 residues. The CDR3 DNA follows: TGTGCCAGCAGTGAAGGAGCTTACAATGAGCAGTTCTTC. It encodes CASSEGAYNEQFF.

This chain links TRBV18 with TRBJ1-1; 7 bases are shared with TRBD1. The J segment lost 1 base and the V segment lost 4 bases, leaving 3 bases of the junction unmatched. The CDR3 is 14 residues long. Germline V gene data show CDR1 as KGHSH and CDR2 as LQKENI. The CDR3, as DNA: TGTGCCAGCTCACAACGACAGGGGAACACTGAAGCTTTCTTT. This codes for CASSQRQGNTEAFF.

This chain links TRBV11-3 with TRBJ2-7; unclear D gene. The V gene's germline CDR1 is SGHNT and CDR2 YENEEA. The CDR3 is 13 residues long. Trimming left V 0 bases short and J 3 bases short, with 6 bases between. The CDR3 is CASSLDRRYEQYF. DNA for the CDR3: TGTGCCAGCAGCTTAGACCGTCGCTACGAGCAGTACTTC.

This sequence joins TRBV5-1 and TRBJ1-1; D is possibly TRBD1 (6 bases). Germline CDR1 and CDR2: SGHRS and YFSETQ. Trimming took 8 bases from V and 0 from J, leaving 14 bases between them. The CDR3 contains 14 residues. The chain's CDR3 is CASTGTNLNTEAFF. CDR3 DNA: TGCGCCAGTACCGGGACAAACCTGAACACTGAAGCTTTCTTT.

This clone occurred once. The chain combines TRBV18 with TRBJ2-1; tentatively, D is TRBD2 (7 bases). Deletions cut 5 bases from V and 6 bases from J, with 20 bases between. Germline V gives CDR1 KGHSH, CDR2 LQKENI. The CDR3 runs 16 residues. The CDR3 DNA reads TGTGCCAGCTCAGGCGGCGGGGGCGGAGATCCCAATGAGCAGTTCTTC. Its protein is CASSGGGGGDPNEQFF.

This clone was seen a single time. This chain connects TRBV24-1 to TRBJ2-7; TRBD1 agrees at 7 bases. V lost 4 bases and J lost 0; bases outside the gene matches: 2. The germline V gene has CDR1 KGHDR and CDR2 SFDVKD. This CDR3 has 14 residues. CDR3 region: CATSETGSSYEQYF. Written as DNA, the CDR3 is TGTGCCACCAGTGAGACAGGGAGCTCCTACGAGCAGTACTTC.